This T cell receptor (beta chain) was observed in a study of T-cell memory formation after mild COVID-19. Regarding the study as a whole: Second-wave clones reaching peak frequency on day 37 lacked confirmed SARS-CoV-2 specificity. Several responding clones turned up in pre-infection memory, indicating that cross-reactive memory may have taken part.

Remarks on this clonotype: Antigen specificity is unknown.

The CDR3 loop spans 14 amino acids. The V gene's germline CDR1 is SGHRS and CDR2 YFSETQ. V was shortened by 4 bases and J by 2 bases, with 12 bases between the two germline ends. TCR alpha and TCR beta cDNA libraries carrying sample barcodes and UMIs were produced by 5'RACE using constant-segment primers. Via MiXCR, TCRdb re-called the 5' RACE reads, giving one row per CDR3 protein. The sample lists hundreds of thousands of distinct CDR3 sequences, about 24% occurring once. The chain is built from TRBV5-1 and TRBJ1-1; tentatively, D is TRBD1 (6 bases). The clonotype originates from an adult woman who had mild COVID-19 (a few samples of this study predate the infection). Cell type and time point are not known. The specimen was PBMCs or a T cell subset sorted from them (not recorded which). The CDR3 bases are TGCGCCAGCAGCGAGGGACAAACAAACACTGAAGCTTTCTTT. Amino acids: CASSEGQTNTEAFF. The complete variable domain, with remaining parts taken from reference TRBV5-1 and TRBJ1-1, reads KAGVTQTPRYLIKTRGQQVTLSCSPISGHRSVSWYQQTPGQGLQFLFEYFSETQRNKGNFPGRFSGRQFSNSRSEMNVSTLELGDSALYLCASSEGQTNTEAFFGQGTRLTVV.